This TCR beta chain came from a study of T cell changes during pregnancy in multiple sclerosis. The assay was immunoSEQ multiplex PCR, and TCRdb's table has in-frame clones only and misses some. This sample has tens of thousands of clones, with around 93% found just once. Germline V gene lookup returns CDR1 MNHEY and CDR2 SVGAGI. This CDR3 region has 13 residues. Deletions cut 0 bases from V and 3 bases from J, with 3 bases between. Source: CD8+ T cells from peripheral blood mononuclear cells, taken in the third trimester of pregnancy. The sequence derives from a female donor with multiple sclerosis, enrolled in a pregnancy study. J is TRBJ2-1 and V is TRBV6-5; D remains ambiguous. CDR3 coding DNA: TGTGCCAGCAGTTACTCGAGCTACAATGAGCAGTTCTTC. Protein sequence: CASSYSSYNEQFF.